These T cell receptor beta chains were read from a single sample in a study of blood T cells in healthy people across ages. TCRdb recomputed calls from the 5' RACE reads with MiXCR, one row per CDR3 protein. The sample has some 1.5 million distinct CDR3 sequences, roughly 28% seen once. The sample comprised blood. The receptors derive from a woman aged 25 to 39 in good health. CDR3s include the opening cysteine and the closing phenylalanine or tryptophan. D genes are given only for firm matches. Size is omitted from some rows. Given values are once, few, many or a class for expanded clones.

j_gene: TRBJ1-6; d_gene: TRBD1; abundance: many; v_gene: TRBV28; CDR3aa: CASSSPTGASPLHF; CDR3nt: TGTGCCAGCAGTTCACCGACAGGGGCTTCACCCCTCCACTTT
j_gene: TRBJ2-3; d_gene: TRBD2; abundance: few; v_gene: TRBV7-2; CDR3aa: CASSPLTSAPTTDTQYF; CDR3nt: TGTGCCAGCAGCCCGCTAACTAGCGCCCCTACCACAGATACGCAGTATTTT
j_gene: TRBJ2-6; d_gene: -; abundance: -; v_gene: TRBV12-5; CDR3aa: CASGLTGPGANVLTF; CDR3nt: TGTGCTAGTGGTTTAACAGGCCCTGGGGCCAACGTCCTGACTTTC
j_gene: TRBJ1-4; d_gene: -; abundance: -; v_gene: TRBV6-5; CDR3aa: CASRSDGDWVAEKLFF; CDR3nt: TGTGCCAGCAGATCCGACGGGGACTGGGTGGCGGAAAAACTGTTTTTT
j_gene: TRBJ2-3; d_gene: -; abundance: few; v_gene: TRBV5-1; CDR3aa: CASSSRTRADTQYF; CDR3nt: TGCGCCAGCAGCTCCCGGACAAGGGCAGATACGCAGTATTTT
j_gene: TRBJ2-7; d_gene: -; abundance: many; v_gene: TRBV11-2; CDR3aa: CASSRGSGDPYEQYF; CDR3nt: TGTGCCAGCAGCCGTGGTTCAGGGGACCCCTACGAGCAGTACTTC
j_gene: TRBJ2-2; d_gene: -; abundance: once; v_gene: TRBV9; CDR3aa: CASSGVNGELFF; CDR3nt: TGTGCCAGCAGCGGAGTGAACGGGGAGCTGTTTTTT
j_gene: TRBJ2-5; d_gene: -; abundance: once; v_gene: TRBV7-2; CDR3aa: CASSPQGGAQQTQYF; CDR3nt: TGTGCCAGCAGCCCGCAGGGGGGGGCTCAACAGACCCAGTACTTC
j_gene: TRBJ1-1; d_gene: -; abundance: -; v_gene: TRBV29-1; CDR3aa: CSVEDGDYEAFF; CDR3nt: TGCAGCGTTGAAGATGGGGATTATGAAGCTTTCTTT
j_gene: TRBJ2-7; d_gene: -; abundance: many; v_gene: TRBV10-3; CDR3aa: CAISPGRGYEQYF; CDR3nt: TGTGCCATCAGCCCCGGGAGAGGGTACGAGCAGTACTTC